This T cell receptor beta chain was found in a study of CD8+ T cells in alopecia areata. Sequencing used cDNA as its template, made by extracting RNA and reverse transcribing it. The data were produced by immunoSEQ multiplex PCR, yet TCRdb's version contains in-frame clones alone and is incomplete. The record shows roughly 120,000 clones for this sample, with no singletons present. Findings of the study overall: Sequences from scalp samples also cover resident alphabeta T cells of normal skin.

The CDR3 length is 14 residues. V lost 1 base to trimming and J lost 3 bases, with 10 bases between them. Germline CDR1 reads NNHDY; CDR2 reads SYVADS. This clone was observed many times. Its antigen is unknown. Mouse gene names and germline throughout. The observed sequence ends 4 residues before the CDR3 terminus, with the missing tail filled in from the germline J gene. The sequencing sample was made of lesional skin. This TCR derives from a C3H/HeJ mouse with alopecia areata. Mouse MHC haplotype: H2-k. The rearrangement uses TRBV13-3 and TRBJ1-1, with D possibly TRBD1 on 6 matching bases. CDR3 protein: CASSDFTGHTEVFF. Incomplete CDR3 DNA: TGTGCCAGCAGTGATTTCACAGGGCACACA.